This T cell receptor beta chain was identified in a study of T cell changes during pregnancy in multiple sclerosis. This CDR3 is built from 14 residues. Per germline, CDR1 LNHDA and CDR2 SQIVND (reference sequence). Deletions cut 5 bases from V and 3 bases from J, with 8 bases between. Sequencing used immunoSEQ multiplex PCR; TCRdb keeps in-frame clones, though not all of them. Of tens of thousands of clones listed, about nine tenths are singletons. The sample in question was peripheral blood, obtained in the first trimester of pregnancy. The clonotype comes from a female donor with multiple sclerosis, enrolled in a pregnancy study. V and J are TRBV19 and TRBJ2-6; D might be TRBD1 (6 bases). The CDR3 loop reads CASSQGSGANVLTF. The CDR3, as DNA: TGTGCCAGTAGTCAGGGGAGTGGGGCCAACGTCCTGACTTTC.